This T cell receptor beta chain was observed in a study of CD8 T cells in ankylosing spondylitis. From the 5' RACE reads, TCRdb called clonotypes with MiXCR, one entry per CDR3 protein. The table has roughly 670,000 distinct CDR3 sequences, 15% to 20% seen once. Broader study findings: Blood of patients with ankylosing spondylitis appeared to be characterized by a TCR beta motif of fewer than 10 highly homologous variants.

Only a few counts were recorded for this clonotype. Its specificity is unknown. CDR1 DFQATT and CDR2 SNEGSKA come from the germline V gene (reference sequence). Trimming removed 6 bases from V and 1 base from J, with 21 bases in between. The CDR3 loop spans 16 amino acids. The sample was blood, either unsorted or a sorted T cell fraction (not recorded which). The chain uses TRBV20-1 and TRBJ2-5; a possible D gene is TRBD2 (5 bases). This receptor was obtained from a male donor with ankylosing spondylitis. The CDR3 loop is CSATARKGSIQETQYF. DNA of the CDR3: TGCAGTGCCACAGCTCGCAAAGGGAGCATCCAAGAGACCCAGTACTTC.